Listed here are 11 T cell receptor beta chains from one sample, sequenced in a study of human T cells and chemical hapten exposure. This sample's time point: patch test 1, 2 weeks after DPC sensitization. Documented treatment: therapeutic diphenylcyclopropenone sensitization with weekly scalp DPC. TCRdb re-analysed the RACE reads in MiXCR, keeping a single row per CDR3 protein. The sample yields just under 350,000 distinct CDR3 sequences, under 9% seen once. This sample comprised whole blood, obtained in connection with sensitization to the hapten diphenylcyclopropenone (DPC). The source is a woman younger than 30 with alopecia areata. Some clones in this sample may be carry-over from other donors' samples.

Of note for this clonotype: A much larger clone sits a single nucleotide away, making a read error possible. This chain links TRBV3-1 with TRBJ2-6; D gene unclear. Germline V gene lookup returns CDR1 LGHDT and CDR2 YNNKEL (reference sequence). The CDR3 runs to 14 residues. The CDR3 loop is CTSSQVSGANVLTF. As DNA, the CDR3 is TGTACCAGCAGCCAAGTGTCCGGGGCCAACGTCCTGACTTTC.

The chain couples TRBV2 to TRBJ1-1; D gene unclear. V lost 8 bases and J 1 base, leaving 5 bases between the germline ends. Germline V CDR1 and CDR2: SNHLY, FYNNEI. This CDR3 comprises 11 residues. The CDR3 spells CASLGNTEAFF. CDR3 bases: TGTGCCAGCCTAGGGAACACTGAAGCTTTCTTT.

The chain is built from TRBV18 and TRBJ1-1; 8 bases map to TRBD1. The CDR3 has 20 residues. From germline, CDR1 is KGHSH and CDR2 LQKENI. J was trimmed by 2 bases and V by 1 base; bases with no gene match: 18. This CDR3 reads CASSPLPQAAGGGGNTEAFF. Here the CDR3 DNA reads TGTGCCAGCTCACCACTACCACAGGCGGCAGGGGGCGGGGGCAACACTGAAGCTTTCTTT.

The chain recombines TRBV3-1 with TRBJ2-3, with D perhaps assigned TRBD1 or TRBD2 (7 bases each). Deletions cut 1 base from V and 3 bases from J, with 17 bases between. The CDR3 consists of 17 residues. From germline, CDR1 is LGHDT and CDR2 YNNKEL (reference sequence). As DNA, the CDR3 is TGTGCCAGCAGCCAAGTCGGGACAGCGGGGCGTACAGATACGCAGTATTTT. As protein: CASSQVGTAGRTDTQYF.

This clonotype has at least ten counts. The chain employs TRBV7-2 and TRBJ2-2, with 9 bases identical to TRBD2. This CDR3 region has 16 residues. Per the germline V gene, CDR1 is SGHTA and CDR2 is FQGNSA. V was clipped by 1 base and J by 6 bases; unmatched bases: 6. The CDR3 is CASSLDSGGHAGELFF. As DNA, the CDR3 is TGTGCCAGCAGCTTAGATAGCGGGGGCCACGCCGGGGAGCTGTTTTTT.

The sample holds many counts of this clonotype. The rearrangement uses TRBV6-6 and TRBJ1-2; 10 bases are shared with TRBD1. J was trimmed by 2 bases and V by 6 bases; bases with no gene match: 6. Germline V CDR1 and CDR2: MNHNY, SVGAGI (reference sequence). The CDR3 covers 15 residues. The CDR3 loop is CASSSRQGANYGYTF. DNA for the CDR3: TGTGCCAGCAGCTCTAGACAGGGGGCCAACTATGGCTACACCTTC.

The table lists this clonotype with a few counts. The chain has TRBV4-3 and TRBJ1-2; perhaps TRBD1 as D (6 bases). V dropped 0 bases and J dropped 6 bases, with 8 bases sitting between them. CDR1 and CDR2 from the germline V gene are LGHNA and YSLEER. This CDR3 comprises 13 residues. The CDR3, as DNA: TGCGCCAGCAGCCAAGACTACAGGGATGGCTACACCTTC. This codes for CASSQDYRDGYTF.

This clonotype was counted many times. This chain uses TRBV10-2 with TRBJ2-2; D is undetermined. The CDR3 sequence is 12 residues long. Germline V gives CDR1 WSHSY, CDR2 SAAADI. Trimming pared 3 bases from V and 5 bases from J, leaving 4 bases between. CDR3 bases: TGCGCCAGCAGTGATAGGACCGGGGAGCTGTTTTTT. Translating gives CASSDRTGELFF.

The V call is TRBV27, the J call TRBJ1-6, with a weak D call TRBD1 (6 bases). This CDR3 comprises 17 residues. Per the germline V gene, CDR1 is MNHEY and CDR2 is SMNVEV (reference sequence). V gave up 6 bases and J gave up 5 bases, with 20 bases separating them. CDR3 DNA: TGTGCCAGCAGCGCCAGCGGACAGAGCTTTGATAATTCACCCCTCCACTTT. Protein product: CASSASGQSFDNSPLHF.

This clonotype appeared a few times. The chain recombines TRBV6-6 with TRBJ2-7; D is possibly TRBD2 (7 bases). Germline CDR1 is MNHNY and CDR2 is SVGAGI (reference sequence). V was trimmed by 7 bases and J by 7 bases, leaving 20 bases between them. This CDR3 is 14 amino acids long. The DNA of the CDR3 is TGTGCCAGCACCATGGACGGGGGGCGATGGGAGCAGTACTTC. This codes for CASTMDGGRWEQYF.

This chain joins TRBV6-2 or TRBV6-3 and TRBJ2-7; D is uncertain. In germline, CDR1 is MNHEY, CDR2 SVGEGT. The CDR3 length is 13 residues. The V end was cut by 2 bases, the J end by 2 bases, with 7 bases between. The DNA of the CDR3 is TGTGCCAGCAGTTACGACCTAACCTACGAGCAGTACTTC. This translates into CASSYDLTYEQYF.